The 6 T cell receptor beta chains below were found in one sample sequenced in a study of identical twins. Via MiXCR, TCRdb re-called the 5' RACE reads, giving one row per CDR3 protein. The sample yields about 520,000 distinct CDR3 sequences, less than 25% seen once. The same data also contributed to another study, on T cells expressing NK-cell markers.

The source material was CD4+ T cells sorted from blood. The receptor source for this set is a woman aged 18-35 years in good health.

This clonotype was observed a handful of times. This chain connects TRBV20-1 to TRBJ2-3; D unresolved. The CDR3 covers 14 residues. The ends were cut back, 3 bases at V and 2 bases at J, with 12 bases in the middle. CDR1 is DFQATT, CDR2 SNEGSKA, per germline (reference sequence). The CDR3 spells CSARGPSSTDTQYF. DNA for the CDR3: TGCAGTGCTAGGGGCCCCTCTTCCACAGATACGCAGTATTTT.

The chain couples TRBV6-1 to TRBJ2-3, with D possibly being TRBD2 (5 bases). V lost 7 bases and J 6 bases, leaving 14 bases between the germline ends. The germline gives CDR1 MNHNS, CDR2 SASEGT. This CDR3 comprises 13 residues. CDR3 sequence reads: CASIPQSGDTQYF. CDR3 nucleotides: TGTGCCAGCATTCCACAATCGGGGGATACGCAGTATTTT.

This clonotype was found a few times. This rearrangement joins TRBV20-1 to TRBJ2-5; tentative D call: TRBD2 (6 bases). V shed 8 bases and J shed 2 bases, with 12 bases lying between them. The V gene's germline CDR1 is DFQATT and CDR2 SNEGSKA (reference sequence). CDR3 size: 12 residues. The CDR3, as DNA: TGCAGTTCCACCGGGAGACAAGAGACCCAGTACTTC. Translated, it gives CSSTGRQETQYF.

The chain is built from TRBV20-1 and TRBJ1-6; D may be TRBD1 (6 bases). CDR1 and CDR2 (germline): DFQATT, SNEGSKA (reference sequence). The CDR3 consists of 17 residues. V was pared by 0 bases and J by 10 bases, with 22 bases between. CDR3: CSARDQQAGTLGSPLHF. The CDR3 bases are TGCAGTGCTAGAGACCAGCAAGCCGGGACATTGGGATCACCCCTCCACTTT.

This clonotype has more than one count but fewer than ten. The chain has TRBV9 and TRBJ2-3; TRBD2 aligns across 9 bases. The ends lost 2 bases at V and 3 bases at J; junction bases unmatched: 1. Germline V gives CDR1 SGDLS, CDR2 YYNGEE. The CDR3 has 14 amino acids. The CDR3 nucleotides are TGTGCCAGCAGCGTTGGACTAGCGACAGATACGCAGTATTTT. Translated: CASSVGLATDTQYF.

The DNA for the CDR3 is TGTGCCAGCAGCGTGACTAGCGGGACGACCCACACCGGGGAGCTGTTTTTT. Amino acid sequence: CASSVTSGTTHTGELFF. The chain carries TRBV9 and TRBJ2-2; TRBD2 matches at 11 bases. The trim removed 2 bases at V and 3 bases at J, leaving 6 bases unmatched. Germline V gives CDR1 SGDLS, CDR2 YYNGEE. The CDR3 has 17 residues. Complete variable domain (other parts from reference TRBV9 and TRBJ2-2): DSGVTQTPKHLITATGQRVTLRCSPRSGDLSVYWYQQSLDQGLQFLIQYYNGEERAKGNILERFSAQQFPDLHSELNLSSLELGDSALYFCASSVTSGTTHTGELFFGEGSRLTVL.